The 7 T cell receptor beta chains listed next were all sequenced from one sample in a study of regulatory T cells in long-lasting Graves disease. Assembly of TCR beta libraries relied on iRepertoire HTBI primers together with Arm-PCR of CDR3 regions. From the multiplex PCR reads, TCRdb called clonotypes with MiXCR, one entry per CDR3 protein. This repertoire shows 250,000 to 300,000 distinct CDR3 sequences, 22% found once; its top ten account for approximately 53%. The time point here: persistent/refractory GD, antithyroid drugs over 5 years with positive TRAb. Generation of the TCR library employed RNA extracted from PBMCs. This specimen was peripheral blood mononuclear cells (PBMCs), taken when the disease was refractory, from a patient treated with antithyroid drugs. The receptor source for this set is a female donor with Graves disease.

A few counts support this clonotype. The chain recombines TRBV5-1 with TRBJ1-6; TRBD1 matches 9 bases. Germline V gene sequence: CDR1 SGHRS, CDR2 YFSETQ. This CDR3 region has 14 residues. Trimming at V came to 4 bases and at J to 9 bases, leaving 5 bases not matched to a gene. CDR3 region: CASSPDRGTSPLHF. In DNA, the CDR3 is TGCGCCAGCAGCCCGGACAGGGGTACTTCACCCCTCCACTTT.

CDR3 coding DNA: TGTGCCTGCCCGGGGGGGGGGGGACCTCAAGAGACCCAGTACTTC. This encodes CACPGGGGPQETQYF. The chain carries TRBV30 and TRBJ2-5, with 8 positions matching TRBD2. The CDR3 has 15 amino acids. Losses at the gene ends were 6 bases for V and 2 bases for J; bases not matched to a gene: 11. The germline gives CDR1 GTSNPN, CDR2 SVGIG (reference sequence).

Ten or more counts support this clonotype. V is TRBV7-2 and J is TRBJ2-5, with D perhaps matching TRBD1 (6 bases). CDR1 SGHTA and CDR2 FQGNSA come from the germline V gene. This CDR3 comprises 14 residues. Deletions cut 5 bases from V and 2 bases from J, with 12 bases between. The CDR3 sequence: CASSTGITQETQYF. The CDR3, as DNA: TGTGCCAGCAGCACAGGGATTACTCAAGAGACCCAGTACTTC.

In this sample, this clonotype turned up many times. This chain uses TRBV2 with TRBJ1-1, with D unclear. Trimming left V 9 bases short and J 8 bases short, with 10 bases between. CDR1 and CDR2 (germline): SNHLY, FYNNEI. The CDR3 has 10 residues. The CDR3 is CASDGSEAFF. The CDR3 bases are TGTGCCAGTGACGGATCAGAAGCTTTCTTT. The complete variable domain, with remaining parts taken from reference TRBV2 and TRBJ1-1, reads EPEVTQTPSHQVTQMGQEVILRCVPISNHLYFYWYRQILGQKVEFLVSFYNNEISEKSEIFDDQFSVERPDGSNFTLKIRSTKLEDSAMYFCASDGSEAFFGQGTRLTVV.

This clonotype has at least ten counts. The chain uses TRBV28 and TRBJ2-7, with 10 positions matching TRBD2. This CDR3 spans 17 amino acids. Germline CDR1 is MDHEN and CDR2 is SYDVKM. Trimming removed 2 bases from V and 5 bases from J; junction bases left unmatched: 12. CDR3 in amino acids: CASSLTSGAVGLDEQYF. The CDR3 nucleotides are TGTGCCAGCAGTTTAACTAGCGGGGCGGTCGGACTCGACGAGCAGTACTTC.

The CDR3 is CASSHSQGAWYGYTF. The CDR3 region has the DNA TGTGCCAGCAGCCACTCACAGGGGGCTTGGTATGGCTACACCTTC. The chain has TRBV3-1 and TRBJ1-2, with TRBD1 matching 9 bases. The V gene end was trimmed by 3 bases and the J gene end by 5 bases; junction bases not matched to a gene: 7. The CDR3 has 15 residues. The V gene's germline CDR1 is LGHDT and CDR2 YNNKEL (reference sequence). The whole variable domain, remainder taken from reference TRBV3-1 and TRBJ1-2, is DTAVSQTPKYLVTQMGNDKSIKCEQNLGHDTMYWYKQDSKKFLKIMFSYNNKELIINETVPNRFSPKSPDKAHLNLHINSLELGDSAVYFCASSHSQGAWYGYTFGSGTRLTVV.

The chain uses TRBV24-1 and TRBJ2-1; 10 bases fit TRBD2. V dropped 3 bases and J dropped 2; count of bases not matched to a gene: 6. The CDR3 loop spans 17 amino acids. Germline V gene data show CDR1 as KGHDR and CDR2 as SFDVKD. Written as DNA, the CDR3 is TGTGCCACCAGTGATCGTGCTAGCGGGAGACCCTACAATGAGCAGTTCTTC. Amino acids: CATSDRASGRPYNEQFF.